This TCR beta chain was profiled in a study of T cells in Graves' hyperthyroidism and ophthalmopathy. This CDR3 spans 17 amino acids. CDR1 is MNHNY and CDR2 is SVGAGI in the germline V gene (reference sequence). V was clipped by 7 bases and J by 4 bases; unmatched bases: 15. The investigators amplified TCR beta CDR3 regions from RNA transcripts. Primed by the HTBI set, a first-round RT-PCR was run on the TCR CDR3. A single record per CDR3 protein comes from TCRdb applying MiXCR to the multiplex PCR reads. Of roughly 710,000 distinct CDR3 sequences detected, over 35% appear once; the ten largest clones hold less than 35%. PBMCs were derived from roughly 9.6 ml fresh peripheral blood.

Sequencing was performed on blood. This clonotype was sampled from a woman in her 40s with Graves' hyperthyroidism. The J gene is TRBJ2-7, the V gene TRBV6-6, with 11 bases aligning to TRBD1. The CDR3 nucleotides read TGTGCCAGCATTTTCACTGTGGTAGGGACAGGGGGATACGAGCAGTACTTC. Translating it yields CASIFTVVGTGGYEQYF.